This T cell receptor beta chain was recorded in a study of shared clonotypes between healthy human individuals. The V end lost 3 bases, the J end lost 6 bases, and 15 bases lay between the germline ends. This CDR3 has 14 amino acids. Germline CDR1 and CDR2: MGHDK and SYGVNS. The assay was immunoSEQ multiplex PCR, and TCRdb's table has in-frame clones only and misses some. The profile shows 2 million to 2.5 million clones, around 95% of them singletons. The chain couples TRBV25-1 to TRBJ2-7; TRBD1 might be the D (6 bases). The source of this sequence is a man in his late teens or twenties in good health. Sample: naive CD4+ T cells sorted from blood. Subset meaning: CD45RA+ positively selected. CDR3 region: CASSDSTGGLEQYF. The CDR3 DNA reads TGTGCCAGCAGTGATTCGACAGGAGGTCTCGAGCAGTACTTC.